Presented here are 8 T cell receptor beta chains from one specimen sequenced in a study of T-cell memory formation after mild COVID-19. TCRdb called the 5' RACE reads again in MiXCR, with one record for every CDR3 protein. This sample has about 200,000 distinct CDR3 sequences; roughly 10% occur once, and the top ten carry 3.5%. The sequencing input was PBMCs or a T cell subset sorted from them (not recorded which). The receptor set was obtained from a man aged 18 to 29 who had mild COVID-19 (a few samples of this study predate the infection). Cell type and time point are not known.

CDR3 region: CASSLDTIGEQFF. CDR3 bases: TGTGCCAGCAGCTTAGATACTATCGGTGAGCAGTTCTTC. The J gene is TRBJ2-1, the V gene TRBV7-9; D gene uncertain. The CDR3 sequence is 13 residues long. Germline CDR1 and CDR2: SEHNR and FQNEAQ (reference sequence). The germline V and J ends were trimmed by 1 base and 9 bases, with 10 bases remaining between them.

The sample holds a few counts of this clonotype. V is TRBV20-1 and J is TRBJ2-2; D possibly corresponds to TRBD2 (7 bases). Germline V lookup: CDR1 DFQATT, CDR2 SNEGSKA (reference sequence). V lost 0 bases to trimming and J lost 6 bases, with 14 bases between them. The CDR3 runs to 15 residues. The CDR3 sequence is CSARDPQGRAGELFF. CDR3 nucleotides: TGCAGTGCTAGAGATCCTCAGGGGAGGGCCGGGGAGCTGTTTTTT.

The rearrangement links TRBV27 to TRBJ1-3; D is unclear. Trimming took off 6 bases at V and 7 bases at J, with 13 bases between the two ends. The CDR3 runs to 13 residues. Per the germline V gene, CDR1 is MNHEY and CDR2 is SMNVEV (reference sequence). This CDR3 is CASRLDGGNTIYF. In DNA, the CDR3 is TGTGCCAGCAGGTTGGACGGCGGGAACACCATATATTTT.

The rearrangement links TRBV7-2 to TRBJ1-5; tentative D call: TRBD1 (6 bases). The CDR3 sequence is 16 residues long. Trimming pared 0 bases from V and 0 bases from J, leaving 9 bases between. Germline assignment: CDR1 SGHTA and CDR2 FQGNSA. The CDR3 loop reads CASSLAGGLSNQPQHF. The CDR3 nucleotides are TGTGCCAGCAGCTTAGCGGGGGGGCTTAGCAATCAGCCCCAGCATTTT.

The table lists this clonotype with many counts. The chain carries TRBV5-6 and TRBJ2-7; weak D call: TRBD1 (5 bases). The CDR3 covers 12 residues. Germline lookup yields CDR1 SGHDT and CDR2 YYEEEE. V gave up 2 bases and J gave up 7 bases, with 10 bases separating them. The DNA for the CDR3 is TGTGCCAGCAGCTTCAGTTCAGGGGAGCAGTACGTC. It is translated as CASSFSSGEQYV.

The chain links TRBV7-6 to TRBJ1-6; possible D gene TRBD1, 6 bases. The CDR3 is 16 amino acids. Germline V gene sequence: CDR1 SGHVS, CDR2 FNYEAQ. Trimming pared 4 bases from V and 7 bases from J, leaving 17 bases between. The CDR3, as DNA: TGTGCCAGCAGCTCCCCCGCGGGGGCAAAGAATTCACCCCTCCACTTT. Translation gives CASSSPAGAKNSPLHF.

Only a few counts were recorded for this clonotype. The chain is built from TRBV12-5 and TRBJ1-1; D is ambiguous. The CDR3 spans 15 residues. CDR1 and CDR2 (germline): LGHNT, FRNRAP. V was pared by 5 bases and J by 0 bases, with 13 bases between. The DNA for the CDR3 is TGTGCTAGTGGTCCTGTGGGTTCATTGAACACTGAAGCTTTCTTT. It codes for CASGPVGSLNTEAFF.

This clonotype was picked up many times. CDR3 residues: CASSSRTSGGNEQFF. Here the CDR3 DNA reads TGTGCCAGCAGCTCTCGGACTAGCGGGGGGAATGAGCAGTTCTTC. V and J are TRBV7-2 and TRBJ2-1, with 14 bases lining up with TRBD2. The CDR3 covers 15 residues. CDR1 SGHTA and CDR2 FQGNSA come from the germline V gene. The junction had 3 bases not matched to a gene; V was cut back by 4 bases and J by 7 bases.